This T cell receptor beta chain comes out of a study of T cell responses to AZD1222 COVID-19 vaccine. The method was immunoSEQ multiplex PCR; TCRdb's version includes in-frame clones alone and lacks a portion of them. The data contain 100,000 to 150,000 clones, more than 70% of them singletons. V was trimmed by 0 bases and J by 2 bases, leaving 11 bases between them. CDR3 length: 15 amino acids. Germline V lookup: CDR1 LGHNA, CDR2 YSLEER. The source material was peripheral blood, sampled 28 days after the second AZD1222 dose. This clonotype was obtained from an adult who received the AZD1222 COVID-19 vaccine. V is TRBV4-3 and J is TRBJ2-7; weak D call: TRBD1 (6 bases). The CDR3 DNA sequence: TGCGCCAGCAGCCAAGACGAAGGGGGAACCTACGAGCAGTACTTC. Protein product: CASSQDEGGTYEQYF.